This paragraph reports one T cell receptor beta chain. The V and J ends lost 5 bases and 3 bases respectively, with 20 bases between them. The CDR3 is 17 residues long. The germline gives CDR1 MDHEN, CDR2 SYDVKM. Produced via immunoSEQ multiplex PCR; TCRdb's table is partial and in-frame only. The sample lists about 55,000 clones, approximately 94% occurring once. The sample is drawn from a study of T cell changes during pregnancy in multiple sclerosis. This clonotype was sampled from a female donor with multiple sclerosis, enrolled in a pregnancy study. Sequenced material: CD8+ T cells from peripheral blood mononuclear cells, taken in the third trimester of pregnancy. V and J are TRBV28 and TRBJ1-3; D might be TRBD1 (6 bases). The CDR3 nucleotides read TGTGCCAGCAGTCCCTTAGGGGGTGAAGGTTTTGGAAACACCATATATTTT. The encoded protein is CASSPLGGEGFGNTIYF.